The rows below give T cell receptor beta chains drawn from one sample of a study of tumor-infiltrating lymphocytes in primary liver carcinoma. MiXCR was run by TCRdb on the multiplex PCR reads, yielding one entry per CDR3 protein. The sample records around 71,000 distinct CDR3 sequences, 60% to 80% being singletons. Material for sequencing was liver tumor tissue from sampling region 4. The receptors shown here come from a woman aged 60-75 years with primary liver carcinoma and hepatitis B virus infection. The CDR3 runs from the conserved cysteine through the conserved F or W. Each record gives: V gene, clone size, J gene, D gene, CDR3 length, CDR3 DNA, CDR3 protein. A D gene is named only where the DNA matches it firmly. Rows give clone size only sometimes, using once, few, many, or a class for an expanded clone.

v_gene: TRBV29-1
abundance: NA
j_gene: TRBJ2-2
d_gene: TRBD2
len: 15
CDR3nt: TGCACCGTAAAGGGACTAGCGAAGAACACCGGGGAGCTGTTTTTT
CDR3aa: CTVKGLAKNTGELFF

v_gene: TRBV6-5
abundance: NA
j_gene: TRBJ2-7
d_gene: TRBD1
len: 13
CDR3nt: TGTGCCAGCAGAACAGGGGTCGCATACGAACAGTACTTC
CDR3aa: CASRTGVAYEQYF

v_gene: TRBV7-8
abundance: many
j_gene: TRBJ2-1
d_gene: NA
len: 14
CDR3nt: TGTGCCAGCAGCCCCCTTGGTTACTACAATGAGCAGTTCTTC
CDR3aa: CASSPLGYYNEQFF

v_gene: TRBV5-4
abundance: many
j_gene: TRBJ2-3
d_gene: TRBD2
len: 15
CDR3nt: TGTGCCACCCATTTTGGAGCGGGAGTTGGAGATACGCAGTATTTT
CDR3aa: CATHFGAGVGDTQYF

v_gene: TRBV14
abundance: NA
j_gene: TRBJ2-6
d_gene: NA
len: 20
CDR3nt: TGTGCCAGCACCCAATGGGAAATCCGACAGGACCTATCTGGGGCCAACGTCCTGACTTTC
CDR3aa: CASTQWEIRQDLSGANVLTF

v_gene: TRBV11-1
abundance: NA
j_gene: TRBJ2-1
d_gene: NA
len: 16
CDR3nt: TGTGTCAGCAGCCCGACGCCCGGGACTCACTACAATGAGCAGTTCTTC
CDR3aa: CVSSPTPGTHYNEQFF

v_gene: TRBV6-6
abundance: NA
j_gene: TRBJ2-3
d_gene: NA
len: 13
CDR3nt: TGTGCCAAGAGTACAATTAGGGGAGATACGCAGTATTTT
CDR3aa: CAKSTIRGDTQYF

v_gene: TRBV10-3
abundance: NA
j_gene: TRBJ1-1
d_gene: NA
len: 13
CDR3nt: TGTGCCATCTCCGGGTCGCATGACACTGAAGCTTTCTTT
CDR3aa: CAISGSHDTEAFF

v_gene: TRBV2
abundance: NA
j_gene: TRBJ1-5
d_gene: TRBD1
len: 15
CDR3nt: TGTGCCAGCAGTAATAACGGACAGGGGAATCAGCCCCAGCATTTT
CDR3aa: CASSNNGQGNQPQHF

v_gene: TRBV5-1
abundance: few
j_gene: TRBJ2-2
d_gene: NA
len: 16
CDR3nt: TGCGCCAGCAGCTTGGGGGCCGGGATCCACACCGGGGAGCTGTTTTTT
CDR3aa: CASSLGAGIHTGELFF